This TCR beta chain stems from a study of neurological immune-mediated disorders. Overall study results and limits: Expanded clones shared no identical CDR3 amino acid sequences across subjects, which suggested private TCR-beta repertoires in all groups.

The CDR3 length is 13 residues. Trimming took off 5 bases at V and 4 bases at J, with 14 bases between the two ends. In germline, CDR1 is DFQATT, CDR2 SNEGSKA (reference sequence). MiXCR, applied by TCRdb to the 5' RACE reads, yields one record per CDR3 protein. The data show 35,000 or so distinct CDR3 sequences, roughly 13% seen once. This clonotype showed up many times. As yet, its antigen is unknown. The receptor's source is a woman in her forties or fifties with HTLV-1-associated myelopathy (HAM/TSP). Material: PBMCs. The chain is built from TRBV20-1 and TRBJ1-2, with a weak D call TRBD1 (6 bases). CDR3 sequence reads: CSAGAGDGYGYTF. CDR3 nucleotides: TGCAGTGCTGGGGCAGGGGATGGCTATGGCTACACCTTC.